These T cell receptor beta chains were read from a single sample in a study of blood T cells in healthy people across ages. One entry per CDR3 protein results from TCRdb running MiXCR on the 5' RACE reads. The table shows over a million distinct CDR3 sequences, with 59% occurring only once. The sequenced sample was blood. The receptor set was obtained from a man in his late teens or twenties in good health. CDR3s include the opening cysteine and the closing phenylalanine or tryptophan. The order of the fields is V gene, D gene, clone size, J gene, CDR3 DNA, CDR3 protein. A D gene is named only where the DNA matches it firmly. Only some rows state a clone size, as once, few, many or a class for expanded clones.

V: TRBV12-3/TRBV12-4
D: .
size: .
J: TRBJ2-7
DNA: TGTGCCAGCAGCCCCGAGGGGGGCCATAACGAGCAGTACTTC
CDR3: CASSPEGGHNEQYF

V: TRBV5-1
D: TRBD2
size: few
J: TRBJ2-1
DNA: TGCGCCAGCAGCGCGACTAGCGGCACCTACAATGAGCAGTTCTTC
CDR3: CASSATSGTYNEQFF

V: TRBV5-1
D: .
size: .
J: TRBJ1-2
DNA: TGCGCCAGCAACCTCAGAGACCGGGACGCCAAAGCGGAAGGCTACACCTTC
CDR3: CASNLRDRDAKAEGYTF

V: TRBV20-1
D: TRBD2
size: .
J: TRBJ2-1
DNA: TGCAGTGCTAGAGATGATGGGCGGCGAGCGGGAGCGGGGTACAATGAGCAGTTCTTC
CDR3: CSARDDGRRAGAGYNEQFF

V: TRBV29-1
D: TRBD1
size: few
J: TRBJ2-7
DNA: TGCAGCTTTTTTTCCCGGGACAGGGGCTCCTACGAGCAGTACTTC
CDR3: CSFFSRDRGSYEQYF

V: TRBV29-1
D: .
size: few
J: TRBJ2-3
DNA: TGCAGCGTTGATCGTGGAACCTCAGATACGCAGTATTTT
CDR3: CSVDRGTSDTQYF

V: TRBV29-1
D: .
size: few
J: TRBJ2-3
DNA: TGCAGCGGGTTCGGGACTTCAGATACGCAGTATTTT
CDR3: CSGFGTSDTQYF

V: TRBV4-1
D: .
size: few
J: TRBJ1-2
DNA: TGCGCCAGCAGCCCAAGAGAGGGGAGGAGAGGCTACACCTTC
CDR3: CASSPREGRRGYTF

V: TRBV5-4
D: TRBD1
size: .
J: TRBJ2-5
DNA: TGTGCCGGATCACAGGGGTGGGGCGAGACCCAGTACTTC
CDR3: CAGSQGWGETQYF

V: TRBV7-8
D: TRBD2
size: .
J: TRBJ2-7
DNA: TGTGCCAGCAGCTTACTTACTAGCGGGAGGCCCCACAATGAGCAGTACTTC
CDR3: CASSLLTSGRPHNEQYF

V: TRBV7-8
D: .
size: .
J: TRBJ2-7
DNA: TGTGCCAGCAGCTTAGAGCCGGATAGCTCCTACGAGCAGTACTTC
CDR3: CASSLEPDSSYEQYF

V: TRBV4-3
D: .
size: .
J: TRBJ2-2
DNA: TGCGCCAGCAGCCAAGACACAGACTACGCGAACACCGGGGAGCTGTTTTTT
CDR3: CASSQDTDYANTGELFF

V: TRBV6-1
D: .
size: .
J: TRBJ2-7
DNA: TGTGCCAGCAGTGAGTGGGCTAGCTCCTACGAGCAGTACTTC
CDR3: CASSEWASSYEQYF

V: TRBV28
D: TRBD2
size: .
J: TRBJ2-1
DNA: TGTGCCAGCAGTTTCCTAAGGCTAGCGGGGTACAATGAGCAGTTCTTC
CDR3: CASSFLRLAGYNEQFF

V: TRBV7-2
D: .
size: .
J: TRBJ2-5
DNA: TGTGCCAGCAGCCCCGGGCGGTGGTCGGTCCAAGAGACCCAGTACTTC
CDR3: CASSPGRWSVQETQYF

V: TRBV7-2
D: .
size: .
J: TRBJ2-7
DNA: TGTGCCAGCAGCTTAGCCCTGGGGTCGGGAGCCGAGCAGTACTTC
CDR3: CASSLALGSGAEQYF

V: TRBV10-3
D: .
size: once
J: TRBJ2-7
DNA: TGTGCCATCAGTGACTTGGACAGCATTCAAGAGACCCGGTACTTC
CDR3: CAISDLDSIQETRYF

V: TRBV5-6
D: .
size: few
J: TRBJ2-6
DNA: TGTGCCAGCAGGAGGGGTCCTGGGGCCAACGTCCTGACTTTC
CDR3: CASRRGPGANVLTF

V: TRBV7-2
D: TRBD2
size: .
J: TRBJ2-5
DNA: TGTGCCAGCAGCCTAAATAGCGGGGGGGCCATGGGGGAGCAGTACTTC
CDR3: CASSLNSGGAMGEQYF

V: TRBV9
D: .
size: .
J: TRBJ2-3
DNA: TGTGCCAGCAGCGGGGGACCAGACTCTAGCACAGATACGCAGTATTTT
CDR3: CASSGGPDSSTDTQYF

V: TRBV10-3
D: .
size: .
J: TRBJ2-5
DNA: TGTGCCATCAGTGAGAAAGGGAGAGAGACCCAGTACTTC
CDR3: CAISEKGRETQYF

V: TRBV28
D: .
size: .
J: TRBJ1-1
DNA: TGTGCCAGCAGTTCCCGGAACAGAGAAGCTTTCTTT
CDR3: CASSSRNREAFF

V: TRBV29-1
D: .
size: .
J: TRBJ1-5
DNA: TGCAGCGTTGGAGGAACAAATCAGCCCCAGCATTTT
CDR3: CSVGGTNQPQHF

V: TRBV27
D: TRBD2
size: .
J: TRBJ2-7
DNA: TGTGCCAGCAGTTGGGGGGGAGGGGTTTACGAGCAGTACTTC
CDR3: CASSWGGGVYEQYF

V: TRBV2
D: .
size: .
J: TRBJ2-7
DNA: TGTGCCAGCAGGACAGTTAACTACGAGCAGTACTTC
CDR3: CASRTVNYEQYF

V: TRBV29-1
D: TRBD1
size: .
J: TRBJ2-3
DNA: TGCAGCGTTGCGAGAGACAGGGGACTAGATACGCAGTATTTT
CDR3: CSVARDRGLDTQYF

V: TRBV27
D: .
size: .
J: TRBJ1-2
DNA: TGTGCCAGCAGTTTAAGGGAGGGGGGAAACTATGGCTACACCTTC
CDR3: CASSLREGGNYGYTF

V: TRBV12-3/TRBV12-4
D: TRBD1
size: many
J: TRBJ1-1
DNA: TGTGCCAGCAACCAGGGGGTGGTGGACACTGAAGCTTTCTTT
CDR3: CASNQGVVDTEAFF

V: TRBV4-1
D: .
size: .
J: TRBJ1-1
DNA: TGCGCCAGCAGCCACTCACCCAGGTCTAGGAAAGGGGAAACTGAAGCTTTCTTT
CDR3: CASSHSPRSRKGETEAFF

V: TRBV6-5
D: .
size: .
J: TRBJ1-2
DNA: TGTGCCAGCAGCGGAGGGACGCCTTCCTATGGCTACACCTTC
CDR3: CASSGGTPSYGYTF

V: TRBV29-1
D: .
size: few
J: TRBJ2-2
DNA: TGCAGCGCTAACCTGCGGGGGCGCGCCGGGGAGCTGTTTTTT
CDR3: CSANLRGRAGELFF

V: TRBV6-1
D: TRBD1
size: few
J: TRBJ1-2
DNA: TGTGCCAGCAGTGCACCCGGACAGGGGGCGGAAGGCTACACCTTC
CDR3: CASSAPGQGAEGYTF

V: TRBV11-2
D: TRBD2
size: .
J: TRBJ2-1
DNA: TGTGCCAGCAGCTTTAGACTAGCGGGAGTGGGGTACAATGAGCAGTTCTTC
CDR3: CASSFRLAGVGYNEQFF

V: TRBV12-3/TRBV12-4
D: .
size: few
J: TRBJ2-3
DNA: TGTGCCAGCACCTTCGGGGGATACACAGATACGCAGTATTTT
CDR3: CASTFGGYTDTQYF

V: TRBV20-1
D: .
size: few
J: TRBJ2-7
DNA: TGCAGTGCCGTACTAACCTACGAGCAGTACTTC
CDR3: CSAVLTYEQYF

V: TRBV12-3/TRBV12-4
D: .
size: .
J: TRBJ2-2
DNA: TGTGCCAGCAAGGGTAACGCCGGGGAGCTGTTTTTT
CDR3: CASKGNAGELFF

V: TRBV10-3
D: TRBD2
size: .
J: TRBJ2-3
DNA: TGTGCCATCAGTGACCCTAGCGGTAGCACAGATACGCAGTATTTT
CDR3: CAISDPSGSTDTQYF

V: TRBV27
D: .
size: .
J: TRBJ2-7
DNA: TGTGCCAGCAGTTTATATGCCCCGGGGGATACCTACGAGCAGTACTTC
CDR3: CASSLYAPGDTYEQYF

V: TRBV10-3
D: .
size: few
J: TRBJ1-1
DNA: TGTGCCATCAGTGGGGGGGAGTACACTGAAGCTTTCTTT
CDR3: CAISGGEYTEAFF

V: TRBV12-3/TRBV12-4
D: TRBD1
size: few
J: TRBJ2-5
DNA: TGTGCCAGCAGTTTAGTCACCAGGGGGCCCCAGTACTTC
CDR3: CASSLVTRGPQYF

V: TRBV15
D: .
size: .
J: TRBJ2-3
DNA: TGTGCCACCAGCATATACAGGGGAGGCGATACGCAGTATTTT
CDR3: CATSIYRGGDTQYF

V: TRBV5-8
D: TRBD1
size: .
J: TRBJ1-6
DNA: TGTGCCAGCAGCAGAGACAGGGAGAGGGGTTCACCCCTCCACTTT
CDR3: CASSRDRERGSPLHF

V: TRBV6-1
D: .
size: .
J: TRBJ1-2
DNA: TGTGCCAGCAGGGTTACAGGGAACTATGGCTACACCTTC
CDR3: CASRVTGNYGYTF

V: TRBV28
D: .
size: few
J: TRBJ2-5
DNA: TGTGCCAGCAGTTCAGGGGTGTGGTACTTC
CDR3: CASSSGVWYF

V: TRBV3-1
D: .
size: .
J: TRBJ1-1
DNA: TGTGCCAGCAGCCAAGTCCCCACCCGTGAAGCTTTCTTT
CDR3: CASSQVPTREAFF

V: TRBV12-5
D: .
size: .
J: TRBJ1-4
DNA: TGTGCTAGTGGTTTGGTAGAACAGGGCGGCGAAAAACTGTTTTTT
CDR3: CASGLVEQGGEKLFF

V: TRBV12-3/TRBV12-4
D: TRBD1
size: few
J: TRBJ2-3
DNA: TGTGCCAGCAGCCCCGACAGGGGAGGGCAGTATTTT
CDR3: CASSPDRGGQYF

V: TRBV27
D: TRBD1
size: .
J: TRBJ1-5
DNA: TGTGCCAGCAGTTTTTTCCAGGGGGAGCAGCCCCAGCATTTT
CDR3: CASSFFQGEQPQHF

V: TRBV18
D: .
size: .
J: TRBJ2-6
DNA: TGTGCCAGCTCACCAATGGCCGGGGCCAACGTCCTGACTTTC
CDR3: CASSPMAGANVLTF